Shown below are 9 T cell receptor beta chains from a single sample sequenced in a study of blood T cell repertoires in COVID-19. Clones were read by immunoSEQ multiplex PCR, and TCRdb kept only the in-frame ones, dropping some. This table has around 120,000 clones, nearly 90% appearing once. The sample was peripheral blood. These receptors originate from a woman aged 55-69 years with COVID-19, enrolled during active disease.

Turning to this clone: Other DNA sequences in this sample translate to the same CDR3. The rearrangement joins TRBV18 to TRBJ1-1; D may be TRBD1 (5 bases). The V gene lost 3 bases and the J gene lost 3 bases, with 8 bases spanning the gap. CDR1 and CDR2 (germline): KGHSH, LQKENI. This CDR3 is 13 amino acids long. CDR3: CASSPIRDTEAFF. In DNA form, the CDR3 reads TGTGCCAGCTCACCCATCAGGGACACTGAAGCTTTCTTT.

This clone was detected only once. The genes are TRBV5-1 and TRBJ2-3, with D uncertain. V was shortened by 0 bases and J by 1 base, with 12 bases between the two germline ends. The CDR3 totals 16 residues. In germline, CDR1 is SGHRS, CDR2 YFSETQ. The CDR3 loop is CASSLAARKGTDTQYF. For the CDR3, the DNA is TGCGCCAGCAGCTTGGCGGCCAGGAAAGGCACAGATACGCAGTATTTT. Based on the CDR3 plus reference TRBV5-1 and TRBJ2-3, the full variable domain is KAGVTQTPRYLIKTRGQQVTLSCSPISGHRSVSWYQQTPGQGLQFLFEYFSETQRNKGNFPGRFSGRQFSNSRSEMNVSTLELGDSALYLCASSLAARKGTDTQYFGPGTRLTVL.

The chain employs TRBV7-2 and TRBJ2-7; D is possibly TRBD1 (6 bases). V lost 3 bases, J lost 3 bases, and 12 bases lay in between. CDR3 size: 14 residues. Germline CDR1 is SGHTA and CDR2 is FQGNSA. CDR3 DNA sequence: TGTGCCAGCAGCTTTGAGGACAGTTTCTACGAGCAGTACTTC. Protein sequence: CASSFEDSFYEQYF.

This clone was recorded once. The gene calls are TRBV9 and TRBJ1-3; D is unresolved. The CDR3 runs 14 residues. V lost 3 bases and J 1 base, leaving 8 bases between the germline ends. Germline values: CDR1 SGDLS, CDR2 YYNGEE. CDR3 bases: TGTGCCAGCAGCGGCGGACTATCTGGAAACACCATATATTTT. As protein: CASSGGLSGNTIYF.

The chain uses TRBV18 and TRBJ2-3, with 7 bases matching TRBD2. This CDR3 region has 16 residues. V lost 7 bases and J lost 2; bases outside the gene matches: 12. The germline V gene has CDR1 KGHSH and CDR2 LQKENI. CDR3 DNA: TGTGCCAGCTTCAGCGGGGTGCGGGGGAACACAGATACGCAGTATTTT. It codes for CASFSGVRGNTDTQYF.

The V call is TRBV15, the J call TRBJ1-5; 7 positions match TRBD1. With V trimmed by 3 bases and J by 0 bases, 5 bases remained unmatched. The V gene's germline CDR1 is LNHNV and CDR2 YYDKDF (reference sequence). This CDR3 has 16 residues. The CDR3 DNA reads as TGTGCCACCAGCAGGGACAGGCGGAATAGCAATCAGCCCCAGCATTTT. Its protein is CATSRDRRNSNQPQHF.

The count of this clone is one. The rearrangement links TRBV19 to TRBJ2-7, with TRBD2 identical over 7 bases. Germline assignment: CDR1 LNHDA and CDR2 SQIVND (reference sequence). This CDR3 spans 15 amino acids. The V segment lost 8 bases and the J segment 2 bases; nucleotides outside the gene matches: 12. The CDR3 DNA is TGTGCCAGTGGAGTGCTCGGGGGGTCCACCTACGAGCAGTACTTC. It translates to CASGVLGGSTYEQYF.

This chain joins TRBV5-6 and TRBJ1-2; D is perhaps TRBD1 (5 bases). Germline lookup yields CDR1 SGHDT and CDR2 YYEEEE. The CDR3 has 13 amino acids. V gave up 0 bases and J gave up 4 bases, with 7 bases separating them. Here the CDR3 DNA reads TGTGCCAGCAGCTTGGTGCAGGGCTATGGCTACACCTTC. It is translated as CASSLVQGYGYTF.

In its sample, this clone was seen once. The V and J genes are TRBV19 and TRBJ2-5; maybe TRBD1 (7 bases). Per the germline V gene, CDR1 is LNHDA and CDR2 is SQIVND (reference sequence). The CDR3 extends over 14 amino acids. Trimming cost V 5 bases and J 6 bases, with 16 bases left between them. This CDR3 reads CASSPLAGGKTQYF. CDR3 DNA: TGTGCCAGTAGTCCCTTGGCAGGGGGGAAGACCCAGTACTTC.